A selection of T cell receptor beta chains follows, all from one sample in a study of T-cell memory formation after mild COVID-19. A single record per CDR3 protein comes from TCRdb applying MiXCR to the 5' RACE reads. This table has roughly 340,000 distinct CDR3 sequences, 20% to 25% appearing once. The sequenced material came from PBMCs or a T cell subset sorted from them (not recorded which). Receptor source: a man between 18 and 29 years old who had mild COVID-19 (a few samples of this study predate the infection). Cell type and time point are not known. Both conserved end residues are trimmed from each CDR3.

TRBV7-2 ASSLAVPDGYGYT
TRBV12-3/TRBV12-4 ASSPAGLINEQF
TRBV5-1 ASSLDEVAGELI
TRBV30 AWTRGRLAGAEQF
TRBV6-2/TRBV6-3 ASSLAGVYNEQF
TRBV6-2/TRBV6-3 ASSYGRRETQY
TRBV12-3/TRBV12-4 ASSLTARGTDTQY
TRBV15 ATSSRQGAGQPQH
TRBV7-2 ASSPPVTDTQY
TRBV18 ASSPLPGAGELF
TRBV5-4 ASSLEDSAYEQY
TRBV4-1 ASSHLRDTQY
TRBV7-2 ASSLTEVADTQY
TRBV3-1 ASSQGEWGDPGANVLT
TRBV7-6 ASSFLPGGADGTQY
TRBV2 ASSRDRSTDTQY
TRBV5-5 ASRRKTGGEMNTEAF
TRBV19 ASSIGRSAGNTIY
TRBV12-3/TRBV12-4 ASSLRQWNGYT
TRBV6-5 ASSSGPYQPQH
TRBV6-5 ASSQTTANTEAF
TRBV2 ASSRGPGTVNQPQH
TRBV7-9 ASSSRAGGPV
TRBV7-2 ASSFPGTSTSSTDTQY
TRBV3-1 ASSQDDGQGQPQH
TRBV6-2/TRBV6-3 ASSYSRNQNTQY
TRBV7-2 ASSSRPDGEAF
TRBV18 ASSPPGLKGNDYGYT
TRBV20-1 SGRQGTSGRTGEQY
TRBV9 ASSVASVETQY
TRBV9 ASSPFNGDGLGYT
TRBV11-2 ASSRSDSGETQY
TRBV19 ASSPIVGDTQY
TRBV20-1 SARLNPGTSGGARETQY
TRBV6-6 ASSYSGDGYGPQH
TRBV10-3 AISEWRTGELF
TRBV5-1 ASSFSGDSTDTQY
TRBV6-5 ASSYSGTGGYNEQF
TRBV18 ASSPPLAGGAYNEQF
TRBV18 ASSPPGPIYGYT
TRBV5-1 ASSPGRGTSGELF
TRBV10-3 AISVTRTGRSYEQY